This paragraph reports one TCR beta chain. Germline V CDR1 and CDR2: SQVTM, ANQGSEA. The CDR3 covers 17 residues. Trimming took 8 bases from V and 7 from J; bases not matched to a gene: 21. The data were taken from a study of tumor-infiltrating lymphocytes in primary liver carcinoma. Study context: Tumors were stage T1-T3 N0M0, roughly 4.2 to 11 cm across. Regardless of tissue type, samples showed similar yields of roughly 3.65 to 8 million productive TCRbeta reads.

Germline DNA was extracted too, while blood RNA derived from unsorted whole blood. Constant-region priming of about 0.5 ug total RNA yielded TCR beta cDNA. Slightly modified ARM-PCR, run as three nested multiplex PCR rounds, produced the TCR beta libraries. The opening two PCR rounds, 10 cycles each, paired TRBV1-TRBV30 forward primers with a C-beta reverse primer. MiXCR, run by TCRdb on the multiplex PCR reads, gives a single entry per CDR3 protein. The profile covers about 210,000 distinct CDR3 sequences, with less than 75% appearing a single time and about 7.1% taken by the ten largest. Source material: peripheral blood. The V and J genes are TRBV29-1 and TRBJ1-2; 11 bases align to TRBD1. This TCR was sampled from an older woman with primary liver carcinoma and hepatitis B virus infection. The CDR3 loop is CSLGGGAGQGALGGYTF. The CDR3 region has the DNA TGCAGCTTGGGGGGGGGCGCAGGACAGGGGGCTTTGGGTGGCTACACCTTC. Filled out from reference TRBV29-1 and TRBJ1-2, the complete variable domain reads SAVISQKPSRDICQRGTSLTIQCQVDSQVTMMFWYRQQPGQSLTLIATANQGSEATYESGFVIDKFPISRPNLTFSTLTVSNMSPEDSSIYLCSLGGGAGQGALGGYTFGSGTRLTVV.